Listed below are T cell receptor beta chains from one sample, sequenced in a study of cytomegalovirus exposure and HLA in healthy donors. The table came from immunoSEQ multiplex PCR; TCRdb's copy has only in-frame clones and leaves some out. Here the sample spans 83,000 or so clones, roughly 81% being singletons. The sample consisted of PBMCs. These receptors came from a woman aged 25-40 years in good health and CMV-seronegative. CDR3s include the opening cysteine and the closing phenylalanine or tryptophan. Fields, in order: clone size, D gene, V gene, J gene, CDR3 DNA, CDR3 protein. A D gene is named only where the DNA matches it firmly. Size is stated for part of the rows, as once, few or many counts, or as a class when the clone is expanded.

abundance: few; d_gene: .; v_gene: TRBV5-1; j_gene: TRBJ1-3; CDR3nt: TGCGCCAGCAGCTTGATCGCAGGGTCGATCTTTGGAAACACCATATATTTT; CDR3aa: CASSLIAGSIFGNTIYF
abundance: once; d_gene: .; v_gene: TRBV27; j_gene: TRBJ2-1; CDR3nt: TGTGCCAGCACGGCGGGCGTACACTCCTACAATGAGCAGTTCTTC; CDR3aa: CASTAGVHSYNEQFF
abundance: .; d_gene: .; v_gene: TRBV5-4; j_gene: TRBJ2-1; CDR3nt: TGTGCCAGCAGGGGGTACGGCCAGGGCCTCGATGAGCAGTTCTTC; CDR3aa: CASRGYGQGLDEQFF
abundance: .; d_gene: .; v_gene: TRBV28; j_gene: TRBJ2-7; CDR3nt: TGTGCCAGCAGTTTTGGGGGAGTATGGCGGGGCGAGCAGTACTTC; CDR3aa: CASSFGGVWRGEQYF
abundance: .; d_gene: .; v_gene: TRBV9; j_gene: TRBJ2-7; CDR3nt: TGTGCCAGCAGCGTAGCTAGCCCCAGGTCCGAGCAGTACTTC; CDR3aa: CASSVASPRSEQYF
abundance: .; d_gene: .; v_gene: TRBV18; j_gene: TRBJ1-1; CDR3nt: TGTGCCAGCTCACCCCAGAAGGGCGGGGGTGGGACTGAAGCTTTCTTT; CDR3aa: CASSPQKGGGGTEAFF
abundance: .; d_gene: .; v_gene: TRBV11-2; j_gene: TRBJ1-4; CDR3nt: TGTGCCAGCAGCTTAGGCGCAGGGTTTAATGAAAAACTGTTTTTT; CDR3aa: CASSLGAGFNEKLFF
abundance: .; d_gene: TRBD2; v_gene: TRBV4-3; j_gene: TRBJ2-1; CDR3nt: TGCGCCAGCAGCCTTACCTCAGCGGGAGGAAGCAATGAGCAGTTCTTC; CDR3aa: CASSLTSAGGSNEQFF
abundance: .; d_gene: .; v_gene: TRBV19; j_gene: TRBJ1-3; CDR3nt: TGTGCCAGTAGTATAACCCCGAGCATATCCTTCTCTGGAAACACCATATATTTT; CDR3aa: CASSITPSISFSGNTIYF
abundance: .; d_gene: TRBD2; v_gene: TRBV27; j_gene: TRBJ2-7; CDR3nt: TGTGCCACCTCAAACGGGGGGTACGAGCAGTACTTC; CDR3aa: CATSNGGYEQYF
abundance: few; d_gene: TRBD1; v_gene: TRBV19; j_gene: TRBJ2-1; CDR3nt: TGTGCCACCCGGGACAGGTCCTACAATGAGCAGTTCTTC; CDR3aa: CATRDRSYNEQFF
abundance: .; d_gene: .; v_gene: TRBV7-9; j_gene: TRBJ2-5; CDR3nt: TGTGCCAGCGGGGGGTGGGGCGCGGAGACCCAGTACTTC; CDR3aa: CASGGWGAETQYF
abundance: .; d_gene: .; v_gene: TRBV28; j_gene: TRBJ1-2; CDR3nt: TGTGCCAGCAGTTTACAGGGTGGCTACACCTTC; CDR3aa: CASSLQGGYTF
abundance: .; d_gene: TRBD2; v_gene: TRBV15; j_gene: TRBJ2-3; CDR3nt: TGTGCCACCAGCAGAGTCTCAGTTTCTGGGGAGGGAGGGCGGGAAGACACAGATACGCAGTATTTT; CDR3aa: CATSRVSVSGEGGREDTDTQYF
abundance: .; d_gene: TRBD2; v_gene: TRBV4-1; j_gene: TRBJ2-7; CDR3nt: TGCGCCAGCAGCCAAGATCCTAGGTCTAGCGGGCTCTACGAGCAGTACTTC; CDR3aa: CASSQDPRSSGLYEQYF
abundance: .; d_gene: .; v_gene: TRBV7-9; j_gene: TRBJ2-5; CDR3nt: TGTGCCAGCAGCTTAGTAGGAGGCTCCGAAGAGACCCAGTACTTC; CDR3aa: CASSLVGGSEETQYF
abundance: .; d_gene: TRBD2; v_gene: TRBV15; j_gene: TRBJ2-7; CDR3nt: TGTGCCACCAGCAGAGGCGGACTAGCGGGAGGCGAGCAGTACTTC; CDR3aa: CATSRGGLAGGEQYF
abundance: .; d_gene: .; v_gene: TRBV5-1; j_gene: TRBJ2-7; CDR3nt: TGCGCCAGCAGCTGGAGGGGTTCCTACGAGCAGTACTTC; CDR3aa: CASSWRGSYEQYF
abundance: once; d_gene: TRBD2; v_gene: TRBV27; j_gene: TRBJ2-1; CDR3nt: TGTGCCAGCAGTATTCTAGCGGGAGGAAATAATGAGCAGTTCTTC; CDR3aa: CASSILAGGNNEQFF
abundance: .; d_gene: .; v_gene: TRBV10-3; j_gene: TRBJ1-4; CDR3nt: TGTGCCATCAGTGGAGGGCAGGCCTCTGCAACTAATGAAAAACTGTTTTTT; CDR3aa: CAISGGQASATNEKLFF
abundance: few; d_gene: .; v_gene: TRBV4-2; j_gene: TRBJ1-2; CDR3nt: TGTGCCAGCAGCCAAGCAAGCCCCACAGGGAGCTATGGCTACACCTTC; CDR3aa: CASSQASPTGSYGYTF
abundance: .; d_gene: .; v_gene: TRBV4-3; j_gene: TRBJ2-5; CDR3nt: TGCGCCAGCAGCCAAGTAGTAGCCAACCAAGAGACCCAGTACTTC; CDR3aa: CASSQVVANQETQYF
abundance: .; d_gene: .; v_gene: TRBV7-2; j_gene: TRBJ1-2; CDR3nt: TGTGCCAGCAGCTTAAAAGGGGTTGACTATGGCTACACCTTC; CDR3aa: CASSLKGVDYGYTF
abundance: .; d_gene: .; v_gene: TRBV18; j_gene: TRBJ2-1; CDR3nt: TGTGCCAGCTCACCCCTCACCCCGGGGAATGAGCAGTTCTTC; CDR3aa: CASSPLTPGNEQFF
abundance: few; d_gene: .; v_gene: TRBV7-9; j_gene: TRBJ2-1; CDR3nt: TGTGCCAGCAGCTCCCCTCTGACTCGCCGAGGGAGGAATGAGCAGTTCTTC; CDR3aa: CASSSPLTRRGRNEQFF
abundance: few; d_gene: TRBD2; v_gene: TRBV9; j_gene: TRBJ2-1; CDR3nt: TGTGCCAGCAGCCCCGGCGGGAGAGGGAATGAGCAGTTCTTC; CDR3aa: CASSPGGRGNEQFF
abundance: .; d_gene: TRBD1; v_gene: TRBV7-9; j_gene: TRBJ1-6; CDR3nt: TGTGCCAGCAGCTACCGGACAGGGTCGGAGTCACCCCTCCACTTT; CDR3aa: CASSYRTGSESPLHF
abundance: .; d_gene: .; v_gene: TRBV29-1; j_gene: TRBJ1-2; CDR3nt: TGCAGCGTTGAAGCATTGGGGTTGACAGCTAACTATGGCTACACCTTC; CDR3aa: CSVEALGLTANYGYTF
abundance: .; d_gene: TRBD1; v_gene: TRBV27; j_gene: TRBJ1-5; CDR3nt: TGTGCCAGCAGTTCGGGGACAGGGGAACAGCCCCAGCATTTT; CDR3aa: CASSSGTGEQPQHF
abundance: .; d_gene: TRBD2; v_gene: TRBV9; j_gene: TRBJ2-7; CDR3nt: TGTGCCAGCAGCCGAACTAGCGGGAATACCTACGAGCAGTACTTC; CDR3aa: CASSRTSGNTYEQYF
abundance: once; d_gene: .; v_gene: TRBV2; j_gene: TRBJ2-1; CDR3nt: TGTGCCAGCCTCCCGCTGGCGGACTCATACAATGAGCAGTTCTTC; CDR3aa: CASLPLADSYNEQFF
abundance: .; d_gene: .; v_gene: TRBV4-3; j_gene: TRBJ2-2; CDR3nt: TGCGCCAGCAGCCAAGACTTCCGGGGTGGAAACACCGGGGAGCTGTTTTTT; CDR3aa: CASSQDFRGGNTGELFF
abundance: .; d_gene: .; v_gene: TRBV21-1; j_gene: TRBJ2-7; CDR3nt: TGTGCCAGCTGTCAGGGGAGCTCCTACGAGCAGTACTTC; CDR3aa: CASCQGSSYEQYF
abundance: .; d_gene: TRBD1; v_gene: TRBV18; j_gene: TRBJ1-4; CDR3nt: TGTGCCAGCTCACCAAAGCAGGGGGAAGTGGCTAATGAAAAACTGTTTTTT; CDR3aa: CASSPKQGEVANEKLFF
abundance: once; d_gene: .; v_gene: TRBV7-8; j_gene: TRBJ1-5; CDR3nt: TGTGCCAGCAGCTTAGTGGGCGGCAATCAGCCCCAGCATTTT; CDR3aa: CASSLVGGNQPQHF
abundance: .; d_gene: TRBD2; v_gene: TRBV11-1; j_gene: TRBJ2-7; CDR3nt: TGTGCCAGCAGCTTCCGACTAGCGGCCTCCTACGAGCAGTACTTC; CDR3aa: CASSFRLAASYEQYF
abundance: .; d_gene: .; v_gene: TRBV7-9; j_gene: TRBJ2-2; CDR3nt: TGTGCCAGCAGCTTCGACAGGACTAGGGGCACCGGGGAGCTGTTTTTT; CDR3aa: CASSFDRTRGTGELFF
abundance: .; d_gene: .; v_gene: TRBV6-6; j_gene: TRBJ1-1; CDR3nt: TGTGCCAGCAGTTACGGGAGGGTGGGGGGCACTGAAGCTTTCTTT; CDR3aa: CASSYGRVGGTEAFF
abundance: .; d_gene: .; v_gene: TRBV27; j_gene: TRBJ2-7; CDR3nt: TGTGCCAGCAGTGAAAACGGGGGAGGTTTGCAGTACTTC; CDR3aa: CASSENGGGLQYF
abundance: .; d_gene: TRBD2; v_gene: TRBV7-3; j_gene: TRBJ2-1; CDR3nt: TGTGCCAGCAGCTTTGGGCCTAGCGGATTCTCCTACAATGAGCAGTTCTTC; CDR3aa: CASSFGPSGFSYNEQFF
abundance: .; d_gene: TRBD2; v_gene: TRBV11-3; j_gene: TRBJ2-1; CDR3nt: TGTGCCAGCAGCCCTGGGACTAGCGGGAGTATAGATGAGCAGTTCTTC; CDR3aa: CASSPGTSGSIDEQFF
abundance: .; d_gene: .; v_gene: TRBV18; j_gene: TRBJ2-7; CDR3nt: TGTGCCAGCTCACCCAACTCGGGACACCGCTACGAGCAGTACTTC; CDR3aa: CASSPNSGHRYEQYF
abundance: few; d_gene: TRBD1; v_gene: TRBV6-5; j_gene: TRBJ2-7; CDR3nt: TGTGCCAGCAGTTCCGGGACAGGGGGTTGGTACGAGCAGTACTTC; CDR3aa: CASSSGTGGWYEQYF
abundance: .; d_gene: .; v_gene: TRBV5-1; j_gene: TRBJ1-1; CDR3nt: TGCGCCAGCAGCTTTGGGGCAACTCGGGACACTGAAGCTTTCTTT; CDR3aa: CASSFGATRDTEAFF
abundance: .; d_gene: TRBD2; v_gene: TRBV5-6; j_gene: TRBJ2-2; CDR3nt: TGTGCCAGCAGCCCCCTAGGGCTAGCGGGAGGTGTCACCGGGGAGCTGTTTTTT; CDR3aa: CASSPLGLAGGVTGELFF
abundance: .; d_gene: .; v_gene: TRBV2; j_gene: TRBJ2-5; CDR3nt: TGTGCCAGCACGGTTGGGAGTCAAGAGACCCAGTACTTC; CDR3aa: CASTVGSQETQYF
abundance: .; d_gene: TRBD2; v_gene: TRBV4-1; j_gene: TRBJ2-4; CDR3nt: TGCGCCAGCAGCCAAGAAATAGCGGGATCCAAAAACATTCAGTACTTC; CDR3aa: CASSQEIAGSKNIQYF
abundance: .; d_gene: TRBD1; v_gene: TRBV10-3; j_gene: TRBJ2-1; CDR3nt: TGTGCCATCAGCGAGACGGGACAGGGATACAATGAGCAGTTCTTC; CDR3aa: CAISETGQGYNEQFF
abundance: .; d_gene: .; v_gene: TRBV28; j_gene: TRBJ1-3; CDR3nt: TGTGCCAGCAGGCCGGGGGGGGCGAGAAACACCATATATTTT; CDR3aa: CASRPGGARNTIYF
abundance: .; d_gene: .; v_gene: TRBV14; j_gene: TRBJ2-1; CDR3nt: TGTGCCAGCAGCTCCCGGGGCCCGGGAGCTAGCTCCTACAATGAGCAGTTCTTC; CDR3aa: CASSSRGPGASSYNEQFF
abundance: few; d_gene: TRBD1; v_gene: TRBV11-2; j_gene: TRBJ1-1; CDR3nt: TGTGCCAGCAGCTTAGTAATTCCGGGACAGGCCCTTTTCGACACTGAAGCTTTCTTT; CDR3aa: CASSLVIPGQALFDTEAFF
abundance: .; d_gene: .; v_gene: TRBV29-1; j_gene: TRBJ2-5; CDR3nt: TGCAGCGTTGAACAACTAGCCCGGGGGGCCGCCCAGTACTTC; CDR3aa: CSVEQLARGAAQYF
abundance: .; d_gene: TRBD1; v_gene: TRBV7-9; j_gene: TRBJ1-1; CDR3nt: TGTGCCAGCAGTCACAGGGGAGAGGCTGAAGCTTTCTTT; CDR3aa: CASSHRGEAEAFF
abundance: .; d_gene: TRBD1; v_gene: TRBV4-2; j_gene: TRBJ2-1; CDR3nt: TGTGCCAGCAGCCAAGTTGGCAGGGGGAACAATGAGCAGTTCTTC; CDR3aa: CASSQVGRGNNEQFF
abundance: .; d_gene: .; v_gene: TRBV15; j_gene: TRBJ2-7; CDR3nt: TGTGCCACCAGCAGAGATCGACATGCCGAGCAGTACTTC; CDR3aa: CATSRDRHAEQYF
abundance: .; d_gene: .; v_gene: TRBV9; j_gene: TRBJ2-5; CDR3nt: TGTGCCAGCAGCGCCCATCCTAGCGCCCGAGTCGGCGAGACCCAGTACTTC; CDR3aa: CASSAHPSARVGETQYF
abundance: .; d_gene: .; v_gene: TRBV10-3; j_gene: TRBJ2-3; CDR3nt: TGTGCCATCAGTGGTGTGGGCCTTAGCACAGATACGCAGTATTTT; CDR3aa: CAISGVGLSTDTQYF